This T cell receptor (beta chain) was obtained from a study of T cell responses to AZD1222 COVID-19 vaccine. Overall study results and limits: White British ancestry dominated among donors, who included more females, and clonal diversity was possibly underestimated.

The data were produced by immunoSEQ multiplex PCR, yet TCRdb's version contains in-frame clones alone and is incomplete. The sample records about 130,000 clones, approximately 91% being singletons. Details on this clone: Its target is unknown.

The germline CDR1 and CDR2 sequences are SNHLY and FYNNEI. Trimming removed 6 bases at V and 0 bases at J, with 6 bases between. This CDR3 comprises 12 residues. This rearrangement joins TRBV2 to TRBJ2-7; D is unresolved. This clonotype originated in an adult who received the AZD1222 COVID-19 vaccine. Sequences were derived from peripheral blood, sampled 28 days after the second AZD1222 dose. CDR3 protein: CASRSHSYEQYF. In nucleotides, the CDR3 is TGTGCCAGCAGGTCGCACTCCTACGAGCAGTACTTC.